These T cell receptor beta chains were read from a single sample in a study of identical twins. TCRdb itself ran the 5' RACE reads through MiXCR, one entry per CDR3 protein. The table lists some 790,000 distinct CDR3 sequences, 15% to 20% of them singletons. This sample was shared with a second study, whose subject was T cells expressing NK-cell markers.

Sequencing was carried out using PBMCs. These receptors were obtained from a woman aged 18-30 years in good health. Each CDR3 is given with its conserved first and last residue. A D gene is named only where the DNA matches it firmly. A clone size is listed for some rows: how often the clone was seen (once, few, many), or a class if it is expanded.

V,J,size,D,CDR3,DNA
TRBV5-6,TRBJ2-4,NA,NA,CASSPPRDSRISIQYF,TGTGCCAGCAGCCCACCACGGGACTCCAGGATCAGCATTCAGTACTTC
TRBV10-3,TRBJ2-1,few,TRBD2,CAISEPGGASYNEQFF,TGTGCCATCAGTGAGCCGGGAGGGGCGTCCTACAATGAGCAGTTCTTC
TRBV7-9,TRBJ1-4,NA,NA,CASSKRSTDEKLFF,TGTGCCAGCAGCAAAAGGAGTACTGATGAAAAACTGTTTTTT
TRBV7-2,TRBJ1-1,NA,NA,CASSLGTQGNTEAFF,TGTGCCAGCAGCTTAGGGACGCAAGGGAACACTGAAGCTTTCTTT
TRBV7-2,TRBJ1-1,few,TRBD1,CASGQGGLITEAFF,TGTGCCAGCGGACAGGGCGGTTTGATCACTGAAGCTTTCTTT
TRBV27,TRBJ1-2,NA,NA,CASMTTWGVGGYTF,TGTGCCAGCATGACTACCTGGGGAGTGGGGGGCTACACCTTC
TRBV7-2,TRBJ2-5,NA,NA,CASTYTGQSGETQYF,TGTGCCAGCACTTATACCGGGCAGTCGGGGGAGACCCAGTACTTC
TRBV12-5,TRBJ1-1,many,NA,CASALTFMNTEAFF,TGTGCTAGTGCCCTGACCTTCATGAACACTGAAGCTTTCTTT
TRBV6-2/TRBV6-3,TRBJ2-2,NA,TRBD1,CASSYRDRDPGELFF,TGTGCCAGCAGTTACCGTGACAGGGATCCCGGGGAGCTGTTTTTT
TRBV6-2/TRBV6-3,TRBJ1-1,few,NA,CASSHLTGFSEAFF,TGTGCCAGCAGTCACCTTACAGGGTTCTCTGAAGCTTTCTTT
TRBV5-6,TRBJ2-1,NA,TRBD2,CASSRLAGEDNEQFF,TGTGCCAGCAGCCGTTTAGCGGGAGAGGACAATGAGCAGTTCTTC
TRBV6-1,TRBJ1-5,NA,NA,CASSENPEQGWRQPQHF,TGTGCCAGCAGTGAAAACCCAGAACAGGGCTGGAGACAGCCCCAGCATTTT
TRBV5-6,TRBJ2-3,NA,NA,CASSFGGSGRTDTQYF,TGTGCCAGCAGCTTTGGGGGTTCGGGGAGGACAGATACGCAGTATTTT
TRBV20-1,TRBJ2-3,few,NA,CSAQSWPTDTQYF,TGCAGTGCTCAGAGTTGGCCGACAGATACGCAGTATTTT
TRBV20-1,TRBJ1-2,few,NA,CSARMVDSNGYTF,TGCAGTGCCAGGATGGTGGACAGTAATGGCTACACCTTC
TRBV7-2,TRBJ1-1,NA,NA,CASSLGLSDTEAFF,TGTGCCAGCAGCTTGGGATTATCTGACACTGAAGCTTTCTTT
TRBV7-2,TRBJ2-4,few,TRBD2,CASSLAIQERGSLLAKNIQYF,TGTGCCAGCAGCTTAGCCATCCAGGAGCGGGGGAGCCTACTAGCCAAAAACATTCAGTACTTC
TRBV27,TRBJ1-1,NA,NA,CASSRGGGSPEAFF,TGTGCCAGCAGCCGTGGAGGGGGGTCTCCTGAAGCTTTCTTT
TRBV19,TRBJ2-5,few,NA,CASSIGLWETQYF,TGTGCCAGTAGTATCGGACTGTGGGAGACCCAGTACTTC
TRBV21-1,TRBJ2-7,NA,NA,CASLERPYEQYF,TGTGCCAGCCTCGAAAGGCCCTACGAGCAGTACTTC
TRBV12-3/TRBV12-4,TRBJ2-3,once,TRBD2,CASSDVTGGDTQYF,TGTGCCAGCAGTGACGTTACGGGGGGGGATACGCAGTATTTT
TRBV7-2,TRBJ2-6,NA,NA,CASSNGANVLTF,TGTGCCAGCAGCAATGGGGCCAACGTCCTGACTTTC
TRBV7-8,TRBJ1-1,few,NA,CASSLARWPNTEAFF,TGTGCCAGCAGCTTAGCGCGGTGGCCAAACACTGAAGCTTTCTTT
TRBV6-5,TRBJ2-7,few,TRBD1,CASSYGPGQSYEQYF,TGTGCCAGCAGTTACGGTCCGGGACAGAGCTACGAGCAGTACTTC
TRBV3-1,TRBJ2-3,many,TRBD2,CASSPGLAQILDTQYF,TGTGCCAGCAGTCCTGGACTAGCCCAAATCTTGGATACGCAGTATTTT
TRBV20-1,TRBJ2-3,NA,NA,CSGREGTVSDTQYF,TGCAGTGGACGAGAGGGGACTGTTTCAGATACGCAGTATTTT
TRBV20-1,TRBJ2-1,NA,NA,CSARLALNNEQFF,TGCAGTGCTAGACTAGCGCTAAACAATGAGCAGTTCTTC
TRBV20-1,TRBJ2-3,NA,NA,CSARFGSAQYF,TGCAGTGCTAGATTCGGAAGCGCGCAGTATTTT
TRBV4-2,TRBJ1-2,NA,NA,CASSQAFSRGRNYGYTF,TGTGCCAGCAGCCAAGCGTTTAGCCGGGGGCGAAACTATGGCTACACCTTC
TRBV5-1,TRBJ1-5,few,NA,CASSPGESYQPQHF,TGCGCCAGCAGCCCGGGGGAGTCGTATCAGCCCCAGCATTTT
TRBV7-9,TRBJ2-7,few,NA,CASSLHRGEQYF,TGTGCCAGCAGCTTACATCGTGGTGAGCAGTACTTC
TRBV12-3/TRBV12-4,TRBJ1-5,NA,TRBD1,CASRTGQTSNQPQHF,TGTGCCAGCAGAACGGGACAGACTAGCAATCAGCCCCAGCATTTT
TRBV7-2,TRBJ2-7,few,NA,CASTDEGTSAYEQYF,TGTGCCAGCACCGACGAGGGGACATCCGCCTACGAGCAGTACTTC
TRBV7-2,TRBJ2-5,many,NA,CASSGPLWGAARETQYF,TGTGCCAGCAGCGGCCCGTTGTGGGGGGCGGCCCGGGAGACCCAGTACTTC
TRBV6-2/TRBV6-3,TRBJ2-2,few,NA,CASTNRVTGELFF,TGTGCCAGCACCAACCGGGTCACCGGGGAGCTGTTTTTT
TRBV13,TRBJ2-1,NA,NA,CASRPRVFYNEQFF,TGTGCCAGCAGACCCAGGGTGTTTTACAATGAGCAGTTCTTC
TRBV6-2/TRBV6-3,TRBJ2-1,few,TRBD2,CASSYGLAGGRGSYNEQFF,TGTGCCAGCAGTTACGGACTAGCGGGAGGTCGGGGGTCCTACAATGAGCAGTTCTTC
TRBV12-3/TRBV12-4,TRBJ2-5,many,TRBD2,CASRRGETQYF,TGTGCCAGCAGGCGGGGGGAGACCCAGTACTTC
TRBV29-1,TRBJ1-1,many,NA,CSVAAGWAMNTEAFF,TGCAGCGTCGCGGCAGGGTGGGCTATGAACACTGAAGCTTTCTTT
TRBV18,TRBJ1-4,NA,NA,CASSPDSVNEKLFF,TGTGCCAGCTCACCAGACAGCGTTAATGAAAAACTGTTTTTT
TRBV9,TRBJ2-1,many,NA,CASSVEPLRTRNEQFF,TGTGCCAGCAGCGTAGAGCCCCTTAGAACGCGCAATGAGCAGTTCTTC
TRBV29-1,TRBJ2-7,few,TRBD2,CSVARTSGTYEQYF,TGCAGCGTTGCAAGAACTAGCGGGACCTACGAGCAGTACTTC
TRBV3-1,TRBJ1-4,NA,NA,CASSQRGEEKLFF,TGTGCCAGCAGCCAACGGGGCGAGGAAAAACTGTTTTTT
TRBV19,TRBJ2-7,NA,NA,CASSKEIASYEQYF,TGTGCCAGTAGTAAGGAGATAGCCTCCTACGAGCAGTACTTC
TRBV4-3,TRBJ2-3,few,TRBD2,CASSHSGVTDTQYF,TGCGCCAGCAGCCATAGCGGGGTCACAGATACGCAGTATTTT
TRBV6-5,TRBJ1-6,once,TRBD1,CASSYNPFGQGNSLLHF,TGTGCCAGCAGTTACAACCCGTTCGGACAGGGAAATTCACTCCTCCACTTT
TRBV4-1,TRBJ2-1,NA,NA,CASSQEQTYNEQFF,TGCGCCAGCAGCCAAGAGCAGACCTACAATGAGCAGTTCTTC
TRBV6-1,TRBJ2-3,NA,TRBD2,CASSPGVAGGVRDTQYF,TGTGCCAGCAGCCCCGGTGTAGCGGGAGGTGTGAGGGATACGCAGTATTTT
TRBV15,TRBJ2-1,NA,NA,CATSRDPRGNEQFF,TGTGCCACCAGCAGAGATCCGCGAGGCAATGAGCAGTTCTTC
TRBV5-1,TRBJ1-1,many,NA,CASSLPGMTEAFF,TGCGCCAGCAGCTTGCCAGGGATGACCGAAGCTTTCTTT
TRBV7-9,TRBJ1-2,few,NA,CASSSWGAERGYGYTF,TGTGCCAGCAGCTCGTGGGGGGCAGAAAGAGGCTATGGCTACACCTTC
TRBV7-9,TRBJ1-3,NA,NA,CASSSSTGNTIYF,TGTGCCAGCAGCTCTAGTACTGGAAACACCATATATTTT
TRBV9,TRBJ2-2,NA,NA,CASRNTAGELFF,TGTGCCAGTCGAAACACGGCCGGGGAGCTGTTTTTT